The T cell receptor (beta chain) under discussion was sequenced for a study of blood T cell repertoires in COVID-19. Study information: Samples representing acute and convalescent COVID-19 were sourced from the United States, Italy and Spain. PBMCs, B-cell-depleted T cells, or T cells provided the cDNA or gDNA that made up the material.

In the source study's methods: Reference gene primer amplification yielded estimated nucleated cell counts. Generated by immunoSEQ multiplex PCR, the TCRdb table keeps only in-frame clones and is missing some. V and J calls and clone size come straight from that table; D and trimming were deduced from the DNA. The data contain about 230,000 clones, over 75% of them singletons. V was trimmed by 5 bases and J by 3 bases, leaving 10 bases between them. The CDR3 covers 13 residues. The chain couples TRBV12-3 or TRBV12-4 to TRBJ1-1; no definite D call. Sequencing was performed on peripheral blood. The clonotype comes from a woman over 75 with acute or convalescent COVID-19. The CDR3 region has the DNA TGTGCCAGCAGTCCCCAATTTTACACTGAAGCTTTCTTT. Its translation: CASSPQFYTEAFF.